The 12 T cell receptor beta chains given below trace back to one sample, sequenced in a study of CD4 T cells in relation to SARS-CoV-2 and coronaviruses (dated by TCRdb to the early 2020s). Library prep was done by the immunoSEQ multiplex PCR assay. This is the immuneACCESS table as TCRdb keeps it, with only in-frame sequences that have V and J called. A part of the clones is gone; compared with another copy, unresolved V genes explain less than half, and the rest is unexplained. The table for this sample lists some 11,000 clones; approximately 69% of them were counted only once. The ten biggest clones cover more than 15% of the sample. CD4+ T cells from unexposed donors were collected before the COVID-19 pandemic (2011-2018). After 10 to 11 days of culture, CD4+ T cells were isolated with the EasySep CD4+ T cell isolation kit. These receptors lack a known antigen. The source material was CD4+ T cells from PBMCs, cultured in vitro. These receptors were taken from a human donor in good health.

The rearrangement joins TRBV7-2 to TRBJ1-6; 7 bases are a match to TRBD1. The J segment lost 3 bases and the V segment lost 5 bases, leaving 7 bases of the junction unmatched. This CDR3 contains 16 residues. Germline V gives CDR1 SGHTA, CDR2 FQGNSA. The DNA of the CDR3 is TGTGCCAGCAGCCAACGGGACAGAGGCTATAATTCACCCCTCCACTTT. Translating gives CASSQRDRGYNSPLHF.

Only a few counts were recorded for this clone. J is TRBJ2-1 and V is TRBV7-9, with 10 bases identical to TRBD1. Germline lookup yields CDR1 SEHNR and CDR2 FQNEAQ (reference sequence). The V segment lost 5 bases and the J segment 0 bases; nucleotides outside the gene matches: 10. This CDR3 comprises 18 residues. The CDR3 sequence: CASSPGQGKMGSYNEQFF. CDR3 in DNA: TGTGCCAGCAGCCCGGGACAGGGGAAAATGGGCTCCTACAATGAGCAGTTCTTC.

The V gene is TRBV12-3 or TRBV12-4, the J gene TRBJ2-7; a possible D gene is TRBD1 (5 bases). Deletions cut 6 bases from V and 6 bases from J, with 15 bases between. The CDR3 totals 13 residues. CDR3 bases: TGTGCCAGCAGACTGGCCAGCCAGGGCGAGCAGTACTTC. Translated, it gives CASRLASQGEQYF.

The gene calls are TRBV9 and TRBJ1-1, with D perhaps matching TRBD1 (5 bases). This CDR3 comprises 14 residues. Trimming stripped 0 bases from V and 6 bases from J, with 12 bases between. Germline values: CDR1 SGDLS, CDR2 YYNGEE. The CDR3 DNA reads TGTGCCAGCAGCGTAGGGGGCTGGGGCTCTGAAGCTTTCTTT. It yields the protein CASSVGGWGSEAFF.

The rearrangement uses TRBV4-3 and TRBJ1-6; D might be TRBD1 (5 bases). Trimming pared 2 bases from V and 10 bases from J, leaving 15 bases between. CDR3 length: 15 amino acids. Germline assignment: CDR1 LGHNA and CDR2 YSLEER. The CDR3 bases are TGCGCCAGCAGCCAAAGTCAGGGAAAAGAATCACCCCTCCACTTT. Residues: CASSQSQGKESPLHF.

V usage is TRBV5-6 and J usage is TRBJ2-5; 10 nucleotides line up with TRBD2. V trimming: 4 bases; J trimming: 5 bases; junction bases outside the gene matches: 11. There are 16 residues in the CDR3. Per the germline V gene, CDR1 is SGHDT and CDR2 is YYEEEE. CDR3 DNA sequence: TGTGCCAGCAGCCTCCCTCTAGCGGGGGTAGGGGAGACCCAGTACTTC. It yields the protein CASSLPLAGVGETQYF.

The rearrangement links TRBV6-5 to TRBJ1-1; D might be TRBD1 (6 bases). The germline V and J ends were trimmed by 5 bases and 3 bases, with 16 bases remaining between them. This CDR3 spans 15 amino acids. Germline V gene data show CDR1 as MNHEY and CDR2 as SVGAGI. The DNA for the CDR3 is TGTGCCAGCAGTCGACAGGTCGGGGGGCACACTGAAGCTTTCTTT. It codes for CASSRQVGGHTEAFF.

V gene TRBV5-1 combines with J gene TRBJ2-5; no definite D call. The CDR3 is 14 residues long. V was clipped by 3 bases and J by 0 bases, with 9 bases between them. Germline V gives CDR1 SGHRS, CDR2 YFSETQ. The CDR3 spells CASSWNTDQETQYF. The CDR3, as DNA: TGCGCCAGCAGCTGGAACACAGACCAAGAGACCCAGTACTTC. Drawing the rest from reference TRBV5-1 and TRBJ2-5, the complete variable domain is KAGVTQTPRYLIKTRGQQVTLSCSPISGHRSVSWYQQTPGQGLQFLFEYFSETQRNKGNFPGRFSGRQFSNSRSEMNVSTLELGDSALYLCASSWNTDQETQYFGPGTRLLVL.

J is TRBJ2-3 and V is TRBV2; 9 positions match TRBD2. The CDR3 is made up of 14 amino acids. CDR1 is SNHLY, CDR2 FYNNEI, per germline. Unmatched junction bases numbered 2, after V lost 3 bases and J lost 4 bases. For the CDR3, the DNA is TGTGCCAGCAGTGAGCGGGGGGGCCCAGATACGCAGTATTTT. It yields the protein CASSERGGPDTQYF.

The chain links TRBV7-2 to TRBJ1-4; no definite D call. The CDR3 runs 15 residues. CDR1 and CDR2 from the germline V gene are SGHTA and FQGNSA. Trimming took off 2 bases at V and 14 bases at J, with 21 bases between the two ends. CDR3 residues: CASSLFPGAFGLLFF. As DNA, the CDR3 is TGTGCCAGCAGCTTATTTCCCGGAGCCTTCGGACTGCTGTTTTTT.

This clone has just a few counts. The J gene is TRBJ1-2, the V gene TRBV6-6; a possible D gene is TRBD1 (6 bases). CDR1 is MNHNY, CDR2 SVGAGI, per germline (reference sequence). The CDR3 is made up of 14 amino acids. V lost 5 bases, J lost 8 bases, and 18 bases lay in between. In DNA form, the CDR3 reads TGTGCCAGCAGTCGAACAGGGTCTGAAAGCGGCTACACCTTC. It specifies CASSRTGSESGYTF.

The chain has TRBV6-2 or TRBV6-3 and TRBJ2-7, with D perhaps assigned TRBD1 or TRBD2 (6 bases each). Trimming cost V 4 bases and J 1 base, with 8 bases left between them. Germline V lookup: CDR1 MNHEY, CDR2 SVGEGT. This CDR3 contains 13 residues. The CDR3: CASSWGASYEQYF. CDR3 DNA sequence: TGTGCCAGCAGTTGGGGGGCTTCCTACGAGCAGTACTTC.